These T cell receptor beta chains were read from a single sample in a study of blood T cell repertoires in COVID-19. Assay: immunoSEQ multiplex PCR; the TCRdb copy retains only in-frame clones and omits some. This table holds around 160,000 clones, around 89% found once. Sequenced: PBMCs or T cells enriched from blood (not recorded which). All receptors derive from a woman in her thirties with acute COVID-19. CDR3s include the opening cysteine and the closing phenylalanine or tryptophan. A D gene is named only where the DNA matches it firmly. Clone size appears in some rows only: once, few, many, or a class for an expanded clone.

D | J | size | V | DNA | CDR3
- | TRBJ2-3 | - | TRBV28 | TGTGCCAGCAGTTTACGGATGCTAGCGGATACGCAGTATTTT | CASSLRMLADTQYF
TRBD2 | TRBJ2-3 | few | TRBV6-4 | TGTGCCAGCAGTGACTCCGGGACTAGCGGTACGCAGTATTTT | CASSDSGTSGTQYF
- | TRBJ2-1 | - | TRBV7-9 | TGTGCCAGCAGACCACTAGCAAGGTCTGACGATTTATACAATGAGCAGTTCTTC | CASRPLARSDDLYNEQFF
- | TRBJ2-1 | - | TRBV30 | TGTGCCTGGATTCCCGGGACACCGGCCCCCTACAATGAGCAGTTCTTC | CAWIPGTPAPYNEQFF
TRBD1 | TRBJ1-2 | - | TRBV5-6 | TGTGCCAGCAGCTGGGGACAGGGATATGGCTACACCTTC | CASSWGQGYGYTF
- | TRBJ2-2 | - | TRBV19 | TGTGCCAGTCAACCTTTAGCCCACACCGGGGAGCTGTTTTTT | CASQPLAHTGELFF
- | TRBJ1-1 | - | TRBV11-2 | TGTGCCAGCAGCCTAGCAGGCACTGAAGCTTTCTTT | CASSLAGTEAFF
TRBD2 | TRBJ2-1 | - | TRBV9 | TGTGCCAGCAGCACCGGGACTAACGTGGTGAATGAGCAGTTCTTC | CASSTGTNVVNEQFF
- | TRBJ2-7 | few | TRBV27 | TGTGCCAGCAGTTTACATCAGGGTAATGAGTACGAGCAGTACTTC | CASSLHQGNEYEQYF
- | TRBJ2-7 | - | TRBV6-5 | TGTGCCAGCAGCAGGGATTCTAGGGAGCAGTACTTC | CASSRDSREQYF
- | TRBJ2-3 | - | TRBV5-4 | TGTGCCAGCAGCTTGCCGGACTTCCCAGATACGCAGTATTTT | CASSLPDFPDTQYF
TRBD1 | TRBJ1-1 | - | TRBV5-1 | TGCGCCAGCAGCTTGTGGACAGGGGCTAAAGCTTTCTTT | CASSLWTGAKAFF
TRBD1 | TRBJ2-7 | - | TRBV7-2 | TGTGCCAGCAGCTTAGGGACAGGGCTCGAGCAGTACTTC | CASSLGTGLEQYF
TRBD1 | TRBJ1-6 | - | TRBV27 | TGTGCCAGCAGAGCGACGACAGGGGGTCATTCACCCCTCCACTTT | CASRATTGGHSPLHF
- | TRBJ2-3 | - | TRBV24-1 | TGTGCCACCAGTGATGCGTCCTCTCCCTCGGATACGCAGTATTTT | CATSDASSPSDTQYF
TRBD1 | TRBJ1-2 | few | TRBV30 | TGTGCCTGGGCTATGGGACAGGTCTATGGCTACACCTTC | CAWAMGQVYGYTF
- | TRBJ2-5 | once | TRBV18 | TGTGCCAGCTCAGGCCAGGGGGAGACCCAGTACTTC | CASSGQGETQYF
- | TRBJ1-2 | - | TRBV14 | TGTGCCAGCAGCCAAGTTTCCGACAATAACTATGGCTACACCTTC | CASSQVSDNNYGYTF
- | TRBJ2-5 | - | TRBV9 | TGTGCCAGCAGCGTTGGAGGCGAGGAGACCCAGTACTTC | CASSVGGEETQYF
- | TRBJ1-4 | - | TRBV19 | TGTGCCAGTAGTATTTCAGGCGGAGGAGTGAGGGAACTGTTTTTT | CASSISGGGVRELFF
- | TRBJ1-1 | - | TRBV9 | TGTGCCAGCAGTGCCCGGACTGGGAGCGCTGAAGCTTTCTTT | CASSARTGSAEAFF
- | TRBJ1-1 | - | TRBV30 | TGTGCCTGGAGCAACCTCAGGGGCACTGAAGCTTTCTTT | CAWSNLRGTEAFF
TRBD1 | TRBJ2-7 | - | TRBV7-2 | TGTGCCAGCAGCTTAGTAACAGGGGGCGTCTACGAGCAGTACTTC | CASSLVTGGVYEQYF
- | TRBJ1-4 | - | TRBV4-2 | TGTGCCAGCAGCCAACCATGGGCGGGGGGGGAAAAACTGTTTTTT | CASSQPWAGGEKLFF
TRBD2 | TRBJ2-2 | once | TRBV6-2/TRBV6-3 | TGTGCCAGCAGTTACTCGATCGCTAGCGGGAGGGGAAACACCGGGGAGCTGTTTTTT | CASSYSIASGRGNTGELFF
- | TRBJ2-6 | - | TRBV27 | TGTGCCAGCAGTTTATCCACTAGCGCCAACGTCCTGACTTTC | CASSLSTSANVLTF
TRBD2 | TRBJ2-1 | - | TRBV27 | TGTGCCAGCAGTTTATGGACTAGCGGCCACAATGAGCAGTTCTTC | CASSLWTSGHNEQFF
TRBD1 | TRBJ1-1 | - | TRBV7-2 | TGTGCCAGCAGCCCAAGACAGGGGAGGACTGAAGCTTTCTTT | CASSPRQGRTEAFF
- | TRBJ1-5 | - | TRBV28 | TGTGCCAGCAGTTTACGGGGGGCGGACAATCAGCCCCAGCATTTT | CASSLRGADNQPQHF
- | TRBJ1-1 | - | TRBV4-3 | TGCGCCAGCAGCCAAGACTCGGGTGGGAACACTGAAGCTTTCTTT | CASSQDSGGNTEAFF
- | TRBJ2-1 | - | TRBV13 | TGTGCCAGCAGCTTGGGCCGGGACTACAATGAGCAGTTCTTC | CASSLGRDYNEQFF
TRBD1 | TRBJ1-1 | once | TRBV19 | TGTGCCAGTAGTATAGGGACAGGTTTGTATTCCGAAGCTTTCTTT | CASSIGTGLYSEAFF
- | TRBJ1-5 | - | TRBV10-3 | TGTGCCATCAGTGAGTCGGGCAGGGCACTCAATCAGCCCCAGCATTTT | CAISESGRALNQPQHF
- | TRBJ1-2 | - | TRBV19 | TGTGCCAGTAGTATGGGGCAGGGGACGTGGTATGGCTACACCTTC | CASSMGQGTWYGYTF
- | TRBJ1-5 | - | TRBV19 | TGTGCCAGTAGTCCACAGGTTTCGAGCAATCAGCCCCAGCATTTT | CASSPQVSSNQPQHF
- | TRBJ1-2 | - | TRBV28 | TGTGCCAGCAGGGGGCTTCAGGGCCCATACTATGGCTACACCTTC | CASRGLQGPYYGYTF
- | TRBJ1-1 | - | TRBV21-1 | TGTGCCAGCAGCAATCCCGTAATTCATGGACAGTCCATGAACACTGAAGCTTTCTTT | CASSNPVIHGQSMNTEAFF
- | TRBJ1-3 | - | TRBV14 | TGTGCCAGCAGCCAAGTTGGGGCTAACACCATATATTTT | CASSQVGANTIYF
TRBD1 | TRBJ2-5 | - | TRBV9 | TGTGCCAGCAGCTACGCGCCCACAGGGGGAGAGACCCAGTACTTC | CASSYAPTGGETQYF
TRBD1 | TRBJ1-1 | - | TRBV5-1 | TGCGCCAGCAGGGGACAGGGGAACACTGAAGCTTTCTTT | CASRGQGNTEAFF
TRBD1 | TRBJ1-2 | once | TRBV6-5 | TGTGCCAGCAGAGGACAGGCGACGAACTATGGCTACACCTTC | CASRGQATNYGYTF
TRBD1 | TRBJ2-6 | - | TRBV18 | TGTGCCAGCTCACCGCGGGCGGGACAGGGGGCGCCTGGGGCCAACGTCCTGACTTTC | CASSPRAGQGAPGANVLTF